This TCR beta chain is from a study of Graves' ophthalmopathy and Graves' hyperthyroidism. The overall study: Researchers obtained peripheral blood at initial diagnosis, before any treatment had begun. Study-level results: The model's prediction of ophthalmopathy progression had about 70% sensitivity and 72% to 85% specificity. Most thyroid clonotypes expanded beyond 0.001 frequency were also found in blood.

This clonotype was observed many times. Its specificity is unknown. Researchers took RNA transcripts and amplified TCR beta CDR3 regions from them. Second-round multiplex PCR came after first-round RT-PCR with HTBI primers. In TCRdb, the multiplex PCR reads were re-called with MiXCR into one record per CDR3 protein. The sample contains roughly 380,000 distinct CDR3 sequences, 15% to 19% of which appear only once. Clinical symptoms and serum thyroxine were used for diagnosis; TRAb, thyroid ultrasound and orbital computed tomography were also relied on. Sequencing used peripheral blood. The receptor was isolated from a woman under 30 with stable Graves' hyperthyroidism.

CDR3 coding DNA: TGTGCCAGCAGCCACCTGACAGGTCCGTCTAAAGCTTTCTTT. This encodes CASSHLTGPSKAFF. The V and J genes are TRBV6-5 and TRBJ1-1; TRBD1 might be the D (6 bases). Looked up from germline, CDR1 is MNHEY and CDR2 is SVGAGI. V shed 6 bases and J shed 9 bases, with 20 bases lying between them. The CDR3 is made up of 14 amino acids.